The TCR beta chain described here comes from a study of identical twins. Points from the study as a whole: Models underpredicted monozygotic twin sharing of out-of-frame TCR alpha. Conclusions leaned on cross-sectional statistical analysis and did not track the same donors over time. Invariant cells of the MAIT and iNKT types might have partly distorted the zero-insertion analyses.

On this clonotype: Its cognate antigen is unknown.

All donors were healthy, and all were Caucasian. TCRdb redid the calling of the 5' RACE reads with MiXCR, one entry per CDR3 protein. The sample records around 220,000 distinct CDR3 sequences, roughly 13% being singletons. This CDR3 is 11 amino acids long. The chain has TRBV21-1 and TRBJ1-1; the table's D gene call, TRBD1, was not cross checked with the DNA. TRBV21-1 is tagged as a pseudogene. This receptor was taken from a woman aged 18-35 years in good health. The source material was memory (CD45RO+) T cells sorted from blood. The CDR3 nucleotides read TGTGCCAGCAGCCAGGGGTTAAGCGCTTTCTTT. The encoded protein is CASSQGLSAFF.